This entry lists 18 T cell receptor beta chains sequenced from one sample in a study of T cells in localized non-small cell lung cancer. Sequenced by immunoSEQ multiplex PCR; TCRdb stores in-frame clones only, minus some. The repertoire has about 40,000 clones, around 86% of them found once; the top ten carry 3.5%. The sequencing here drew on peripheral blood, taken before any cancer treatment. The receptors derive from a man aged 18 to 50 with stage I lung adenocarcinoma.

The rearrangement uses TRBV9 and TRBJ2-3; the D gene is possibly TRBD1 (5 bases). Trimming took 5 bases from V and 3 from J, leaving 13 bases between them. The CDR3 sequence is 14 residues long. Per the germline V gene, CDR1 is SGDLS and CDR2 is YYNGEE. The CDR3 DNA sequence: TGTGCCAGCAGTCCTCAGGGTGAGACAGATACGCAGTATTTT. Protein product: CASSPQGETDTQYF.

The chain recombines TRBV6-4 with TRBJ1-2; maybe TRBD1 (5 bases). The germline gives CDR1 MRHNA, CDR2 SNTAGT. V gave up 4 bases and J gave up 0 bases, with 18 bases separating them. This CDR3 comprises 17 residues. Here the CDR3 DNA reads TGTGCCAGCAGTGCATCCGGGACCTCTACCCCTAACTATGGCTACACCTTC. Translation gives CASSASGTSTPNYGYTF.

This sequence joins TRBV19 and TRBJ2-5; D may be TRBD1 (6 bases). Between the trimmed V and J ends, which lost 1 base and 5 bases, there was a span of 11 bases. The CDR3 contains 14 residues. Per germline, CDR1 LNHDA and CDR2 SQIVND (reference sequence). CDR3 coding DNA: TGTGCCAGTAGTATAGTTGGGGGCTCTGAGACCCAGTACTTC. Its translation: CASSIVGGSETQYF.

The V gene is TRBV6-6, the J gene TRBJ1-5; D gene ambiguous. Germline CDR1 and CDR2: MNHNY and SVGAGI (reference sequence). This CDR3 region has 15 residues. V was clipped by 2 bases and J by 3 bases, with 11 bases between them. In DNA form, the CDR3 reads TGTGCCAGCAGTTACGGGAGTACCTACAATCAGCCCCAGCATTTT. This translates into CASSYGSTYNQPQHF.

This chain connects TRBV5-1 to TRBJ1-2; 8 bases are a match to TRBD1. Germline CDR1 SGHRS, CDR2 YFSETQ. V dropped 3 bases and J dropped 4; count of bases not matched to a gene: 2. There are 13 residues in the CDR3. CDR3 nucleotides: TGCGCCAGCAGCTACCAGGGGGCCTATGGCTACACCTTC. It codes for CASSYQGAYGYTF.

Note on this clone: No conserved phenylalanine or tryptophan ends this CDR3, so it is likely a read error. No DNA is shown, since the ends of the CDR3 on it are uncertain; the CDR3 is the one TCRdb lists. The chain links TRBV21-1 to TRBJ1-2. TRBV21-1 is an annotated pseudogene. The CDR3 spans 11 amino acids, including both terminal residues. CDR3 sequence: CASSNSEGESL.

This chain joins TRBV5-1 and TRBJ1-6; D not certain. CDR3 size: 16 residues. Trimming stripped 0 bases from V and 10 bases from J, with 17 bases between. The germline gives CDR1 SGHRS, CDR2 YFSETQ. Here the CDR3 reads CASSLELAGGRSPLHF. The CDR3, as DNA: TGCGCCAGCAGCTTGGAACTAGCTGGAGGGCGATCACCCCTCCACTTT.

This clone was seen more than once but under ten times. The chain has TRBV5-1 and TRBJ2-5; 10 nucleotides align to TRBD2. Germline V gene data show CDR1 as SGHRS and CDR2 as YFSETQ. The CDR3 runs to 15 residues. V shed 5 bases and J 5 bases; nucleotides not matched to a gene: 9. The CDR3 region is CASRSFSGGQETQYF. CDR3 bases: TGCGCCAGCAGGTCTTTTAGCGGGGGGCAGGAGACCCAGTACTTC.

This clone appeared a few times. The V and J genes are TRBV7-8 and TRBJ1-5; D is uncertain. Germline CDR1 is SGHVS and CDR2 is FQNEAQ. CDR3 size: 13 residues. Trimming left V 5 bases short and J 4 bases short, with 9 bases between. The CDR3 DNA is TGTGCCAGCAGCACTCAACTTAATCAGCCCCAGCATTTT. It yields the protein CASSTQLNQPQHF.

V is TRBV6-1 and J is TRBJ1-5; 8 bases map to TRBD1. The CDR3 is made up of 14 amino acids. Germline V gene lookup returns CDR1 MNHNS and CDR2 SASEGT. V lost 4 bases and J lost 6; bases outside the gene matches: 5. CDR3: CASSAQGATQPQHF. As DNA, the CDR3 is TGTGCCAGCAGTGCTCAGGGGGCGACTCAGCCCCAGCATTTT.

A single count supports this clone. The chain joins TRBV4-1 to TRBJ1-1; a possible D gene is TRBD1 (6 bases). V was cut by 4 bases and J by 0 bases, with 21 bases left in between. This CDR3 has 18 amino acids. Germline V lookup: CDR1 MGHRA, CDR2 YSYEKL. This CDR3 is CASSPRTVAGAVNTEAFF. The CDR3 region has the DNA TGCGCCAGCAGCCCTAGGACGGTGGCAGGGGCGGTGAACACTGAAGCTTTCTTT.

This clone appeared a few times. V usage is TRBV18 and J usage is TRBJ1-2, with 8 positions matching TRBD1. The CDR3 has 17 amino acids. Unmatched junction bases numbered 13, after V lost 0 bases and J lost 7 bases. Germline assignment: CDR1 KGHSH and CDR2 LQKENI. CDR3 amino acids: CASSPPGFRDRLSGYTF. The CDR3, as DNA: TGTGCCAGCTCACCACCCGGCTTCCGGGACAGGCTCTCTGGCTACACCTTC.

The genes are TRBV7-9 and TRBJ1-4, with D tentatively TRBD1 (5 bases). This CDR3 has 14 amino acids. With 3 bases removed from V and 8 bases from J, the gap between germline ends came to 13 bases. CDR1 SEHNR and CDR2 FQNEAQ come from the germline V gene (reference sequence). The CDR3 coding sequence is TGTGCCAGCAGCTTGCGGCAGGGCGGCGAAAAACTGTTTTTT. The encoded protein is CASSLRQGGEKLFF.

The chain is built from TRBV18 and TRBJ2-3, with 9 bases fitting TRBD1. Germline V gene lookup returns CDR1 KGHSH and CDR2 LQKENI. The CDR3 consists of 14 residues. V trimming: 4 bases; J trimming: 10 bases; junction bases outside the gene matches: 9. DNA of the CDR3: TGTGCCAGCTCACGCTTGGCAGGACAGGGGTCGCAGTATTTT. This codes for CASSRLAGQGSQYF.

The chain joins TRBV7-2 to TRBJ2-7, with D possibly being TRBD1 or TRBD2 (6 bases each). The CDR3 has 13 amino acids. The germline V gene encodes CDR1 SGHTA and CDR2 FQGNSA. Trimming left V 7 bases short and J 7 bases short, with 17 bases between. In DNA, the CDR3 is TGTGCCAGCAATTCGGGGGCATTTGGAGAGCAGTACTTC. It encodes CASNSGAFGEQYF.

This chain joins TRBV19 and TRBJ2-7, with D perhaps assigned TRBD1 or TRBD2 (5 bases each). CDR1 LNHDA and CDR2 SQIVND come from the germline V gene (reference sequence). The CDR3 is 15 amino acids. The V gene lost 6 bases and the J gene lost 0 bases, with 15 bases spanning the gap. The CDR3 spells CASSYSGTGSYEQYF. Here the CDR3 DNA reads TGTGCCAGTAGCTACTCCGGGACGGGCTCCTACGAGCAGTACTTC.

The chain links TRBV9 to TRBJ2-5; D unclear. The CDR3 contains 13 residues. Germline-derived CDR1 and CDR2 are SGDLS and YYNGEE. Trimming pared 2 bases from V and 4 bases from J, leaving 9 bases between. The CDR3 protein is CASSVARTETQYF. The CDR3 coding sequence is TGTGCCAGCAGCGTTGCACGGACAGAGACCCAGTACTTC. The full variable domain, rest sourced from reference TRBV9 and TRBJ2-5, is DSGVTQTPKHLITATGQRVTLRCSPRSGDLSVYWYQQSLDQGLQFLIQYYNGEERAKGNILERFSAQQFPDLHSELNLSSLELGDSALYFCASSVARTETQYFGPGTRLLVL.

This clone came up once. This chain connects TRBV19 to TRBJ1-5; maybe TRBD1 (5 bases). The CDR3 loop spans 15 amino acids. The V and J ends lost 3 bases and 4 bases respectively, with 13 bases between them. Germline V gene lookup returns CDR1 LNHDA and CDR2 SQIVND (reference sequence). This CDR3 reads CASSIEGQGNQPQHF. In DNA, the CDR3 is TGTGCCAGTAGTATTGAGGGGCAGGGAAATCAGCCCCAGCATTTT.